Below, 24 T cell receptor beta chains from the same sample are listed, as sequenced in a study of blood T cell repertoires in COVID-19 (dated by TCRdb to 2020 to 2022). Libraries were constructed by the immunoSEQ multiplex PCR assay. TCRdb holds this immuneACCESS table with in-frame rearrangements only. Some clones are missing; in checked studies, unresolved V genes explain under half, and the rest has no known cause. This sample gives 75,000 to 90,000 clones in total; over 80% of them show up just once. The ten largest clonotypes hold 15% to 20% of the sample. Material for sequencing was peripheral blood. The receptors stem from an elderly man with active or convalescent COVID-19.

V is TRBV4-2 and J is TRBJ1-1, with a possible D match to TRBD1 (5 bases). Trimming pared 0 bases from V and 5 bases from J, leaving 16 bases between. The germline gives CDR1 LGHNA, CDR2 YNFKEQ. CDR3 length equals 16 residues. This CDR3 is CASSQEPPGVGTEAFF. Here the CDR3 DNA reads TGTGCCAGCAGCCAAGAACCTCCGGGGGTGGGGACTGAAGCTTTCTTT.

This sequence joins TRBV27 and TRBJ2-1; D is perhaps TRBD1 (6 bases). This CDR3 is 13 amino acids long. The germline V gene encodes CDR1 MNHEY and CDR2 SMNVEV (reference sequence). V lost 3 bases and J 4 bases, leaving 7 bases between the germline ends. The CDR3 here is CASSLRGYNEQFF. The DNA for the CDR3 is TGTGCCAGCAGTTTGAGGGGGTACAATGAGCAGTTCTTC.

The chain recombines TRBV6-5 with TRBJ2-3; 7 nucleotides align to TRBD1. V was clipped by 4 bases and J by 7 bases; unmatched bases: 14. The CDR3 covers 16 residues. CDR1 is MNHEY and CDR2 is SVGAGI in the germline V gene. The CDR3 loop reads CASSSTGAQGRNTQYF. The CDR3 coding sequence is TGTGCCAGCAGTTCTACAGGGGCGCAAGGCCGAAATACGCAGTATTTT.

The chain uses TRBV9 and TRBJ1-1; TRBD1 might be the D (5 bases). The V end lost 2 bases, the J end lost 0 bases, and 11 bases lay between the germline ends. This CDR3 has 15 amino acids. Looked up from germline, CDR1 is SGDLS and CDR2 is YYNGEE. The CDR3 sequence is CASSVNPTVNTEAFF. CDR3 coding DNA: TGTGCCAGCAGCGTCAACCCGACAGTGAACACTGAAGCTTTCTTT.

The rearrangement uses TRBV9 and TRBJ2-3; D is possibly TRBD2 (6 bases). Between the trimmed V and J ends, which lost 0 bases and 1 base, there was a span of 9 bases. The CDR3 is 15 amino acids. Germline V lookup: CDR1 SGDLS, CDR2 YYNGEE. The CDR3 coding sequence is TGTGCCAGCAGCGTAGCTGGGAGGCGCACAGATACGCAGTATTTT. This sequence encodes CASSVAGRRTDTQYF.

CDR3 residues: CASSLDPNTGELFF. Written as DNA, the CDR3 is TGTGCCAGCAGCTTAGATCCTAACACCGGGGAGCTGTTTTTT. This chain connects TRBV7-2 to TRBJ2-2; D unclear. V was pared by 1 base and J by 2 bases, with 5 bases between. The CDR3 is 14 residues long. CDR1 is SGHTA and CDR2 is FQGNSA in the germline V gene.

The chain has TRBV6-1 and TRBJ1-1; the D is unclear. V lost 5 bases to trimming and J lost 7 bases, with 11 bases between them. Germline assignment: CDR1 MNHNS and CDR2 SASEGT. The CDR3 sequence is 12 residues long. Written as DNA, the CDR3 is TGTGCCAGCAGTTATAATGGAGTTGAAGCTTTCTTT. Encoded protein: CASSYNGVEAFF.

The chain carries TRBV4-1 and TRBJ1-5, with D possibly matching TRBD1 (6 bases). Looked up from germline, CDR1 is MGHRA and CDR2 is YSYEKL. V lost 0 bases, J lost 7 bases, and 16 bases lay in between. The CDR3 loop spans 16 amino acids. The CDR3 region is CASSQELEQGGQPQHF. CDR3 sequence (DNA): TGCGCCAGCAGCCAAGAACTGGAACAGGGCGGGCAGCCCCAGCATTTT.

The gene calls are TRBV6-5 and TRBJ2-3, with D perhaps TRBD2 (6 bases). The germline V and J ends were trimmed by 2 bases and 4 bases, with 13 bases remaining between them. This CDR3 region has 15 residues. Germline CDR1 MNHEY, CDR2 SVGAGI. CDR3 nucleotide sequence: TGTGCCAGCAGTTACGGGGGGTTCCGTCCAGATACGCAGTATTTT. It translates to CASSYGGFRPDTQYF.

In its sample, this clone was seen a few times. CDR3 protein: CASSYLERGNQPQHF. The CDR3 DNA reads as TGCGCCAGCAGCTATTTAGAGAGGGGCAATCAGCCCCAGCATTTT. V usage is TRBV4-1 and J usage is TRBJ1-5; D gene uncertain. Germline CDR1 and CDR2: MGHRA and YSYEKL. This CDR3 spans 15 amino acids. Trimming removed 5 bases at V and 2 bases at J, with 13 bases between.

The J gene is TRBJ1-5, the V gene TRBV28, with D perhaps matching TRBD1 (5 bases). Trimming removed 5 bases at V and 1 base at J, with 15 bases between. Germline V lookup: CDR1 MDHEN, CDR2 SYDVKM. The CDR3 totals 16 residues. The CDR3 region has the DNA TGTGCCAGCAGTACCGGGGGGAGTAGAAGCAATCAGCCCCAGCATTTT. This codes for CASSTGGSRSNQPQHF.

This clone was counted once. The chain recombines TRBV4-1 with TRBJ1-1; weak D call: TRBD1 (6 bases). Trimming removed 6 bases at V and 1 base at J, with 15 bases between. The germline gives CDR1 MGHRA, CDR2 YSYEKL. The CDR3 length is 15 residues. In DNA, the CDR3 is TGCGCCAGCAGTCCCTTGGCAGGGGCGAACACTGAAGCTTTCTTT. It codes for CASSPLAGANTEAFF.

The CDR3 DNA is TGCGCCAGCAGCCAACGCGACCGGTACCGGGGCAATCAGCCCCAGCATTTT. Its translation is CASSQRDRYRGNQPQHF. J is TRBJ1-5 and V is TRBV4-1; no clear D. The CDR3 length is 17 residues. Trimming removed 2 bases at V and 2 bases at J, with 16 bases between. CDR1 is MGHRA and CDR2 is YSYEKL in the germline V gene.

The V and J genes are TRBV25-1 and TRBJ1-5, with 7 bases identical to TRBD1. J gave up 1 base and V 9 bases, and 6 bases lay outside the gene matches. This CDR3 is built from 14 residues. Germline V CDR1 and CDR2: MGHDK, SYGVNS. CDR3 residues: CASAGDSSNQPQHF. CDR3 nucleotide sequence: TGTGCCAGTGCAGGGGACAGCAGCAATCAGCCCCAGCATTTT.

This chain joins TRBV18 and TRBJ1-3; a weak D match, TRBD1 (5 bases). CDR3 length equals 18 residues. Trimming removed 1 base from V and 0 bases from J, with 16 bases in between. Germline-derived CDR1 and CDR2 are KGHSH and LQKENI. The DNA for the CDR3 is TGTGCCAGCTCACCACTAGTAAGACAGCCACACTCTGGAAACACCATATATTTT. Protein product: CASSPLVRQPHSGNTIYF.

This clone was counted between two and nine times. The V call is TRBV12-5, the J call TRBJ1-1, with TRBD1 matching over 8 bases. The CDR3 loop spans 13 amino acids. Trimming took 6 bases from V and 3 from J; bases not matched to a gene: 3. Germline values: CDR1 LGHNT, CDR2 FRNRAP. The CDR3 sequence: CASGRTGYTEAFF. For the CDR3, the DNA is TGTGCTAGTGGCCGGACAGGGTACACTGAAGCTTTCTTT. Variable domain in full (rest from reference TRBV12-5 and TRBJ1-1): DARVTQTPRHKVTEMGQEVTMRCQPILGHNTVFWYRQTMMQGLELLAYFRNRAPLDDSGMPKDRFSAEMPDATLATLKIQPSEPRDSAVYFCASGRTGYTEAFFGQGTRLTVV.

The V call is TRBV7-9, the J call TRBJ1-2, with TRBD1 as a possible D gene (5 bases). V lost 5 bases to trimming and J lost 2 bases, with 15 bases between them. Germline V gene sequence: CDR1 SEHNR, CDR2 FQNEAQ (reference sequence). There are 15 residues in the CDR3. The CDR3 loop is CASSRSGGDNYGYTF. The CDR3 coding sequence is TGTGCCAGCAGCCGATCCGGGGGGGACAACTATGGCTACACCTTC.

CDR3 nucleotides: TGTGCCAGCAGTGCCCGACTAGCGGGAGACACCGGGGAGCTGTTTTTT. Its translation: CASSARLAGDTGELFF. V usage is TRBV6-1 and J usage is TRBJ2-2; TRBD2 matches at 12 bases. J was trimmed by 3 bases and V by 4 bases; bases with no gene match: 3. Germline assignment: CDR1 MNHNS and CDR2 SASEGT. The CDR3 is 16 residues long.

The rearrangement links TRBV11-2 to TRBJ2-4, with D unclear. The CDR3 spans 13 residues. The V gene's germline CDR1 is SGHAT and CDR2 FQNNGV. Trimming took 4 bases from V and 1 from J, leaving 5 bases between them. CDR3 sequence reads: CASSSPAKNIQYF. DNA for the CDR3: TGTGCCAGCAGCTCCCCGGCCAAAAACATTCAGTACTTC.

This clone was seen a handful of times. The chain recombines TRBV19 with TRBJ2-1, with D unclear. Germline CDR1 and CDR2: LNHDA and SQIVND (reference sequence). Trimming cost V 2 bases and J 6 bases, with 14 bases left between them. The CDR3 contains 15 residues. The CDR3 protein is CASSIRVALTNEQFF. CDR3 sequence (DNA): TGTGCCAGTAGTATACGAGTAGCTCTCACCAATGAGCAGTTCTTC.

The chain has TRBV3-1 (or the pseudogene TRBV3-2) and TRBJ2-2, with 10 nucleotides matching TRBD2. The trim removed 4 bases at V and 4 bases at J, leaving 3 bases unmatched. The germline V gene has CDR1 LGHDT and CDR2 YNNKEL (reference sequence). The CDR3 sequence is 15 residues long. The CDR3 here is CASSPWTSGTGELFF. CDR3 bases: TGTGCCAGCAGCCCCTGGACTAGCGGCACCGGGGAGCTGTTTTTT.

Only a few counts were recorded for this clone. This chain links TRBV28 with TRBJ2-5; 9 bases map to TRBD1. V was clipped by 2 bases and J by 4 bases; unmatched bases: 2. The CDR3 is 14 amino acids. Germline V lookup: CDR1 MDHEN, CDR2 SYDVKM. The chain's CDR3 is CASSLVDRGETQYF. CDR3 sequence (DNA): TGTGCCAGCAGTTTAGTGGACAGGGGAGAGACCCAGTACTTC.

The chain combines TRBV28 with TRBJ1-5; D is perhaps TRBD1 (5 bases). V was trimmed by 8 bases and J by 0 bases, leaving 20 bases between them. Per germline, CDR1 MDHEN and CDR2 SYDVKM. The CDR3 extends over 17 amino acids. CDR3 bases: TGTGCCAGCGGGAGGGCAGGGATAGTTGATAGCAATCAGCCCCAGCATTTT. It translates to CASGRAGIVDSNQPQHF.

The chain recombines TRBV28 with TRBJ2-7; D perhaps matches TRBD2 (5 bases). The germline V gene encodes CDR1 MDHEN and CDR2 SYDVKM. V was clipped by 3 bases and J by 7 bases, with 13 bases between them. The CDR3 sequence is 13 residues long. CDR3: CASSFGGPGEQYV. In DNA form, the CDR3 reads TGTGCCAGCAGTTTCGGCGGACCGGGGGAGCAGTACGTC.